This T cell receptor (beta chain) was observed in a study of CD8+CD57+ T cells in acquired aplastic anemia. Background on the study: The mean DNA yield obtained from sorted CD4+ and CD8+ cells came to 3 to 3.5 ug.

By flow cytometry, patients selected for sequencing had shown an expansion of CD8+CD57+ cells. The TCR beta profiling, which covered VDJ combination and CDR3 sequence, was carried out using genomic DNA as the template. TCRdb reprocessed the reads via MiXCR and lists one record per CDR3 protein. The table shows about half a million distinct CDR3 sequences, with around 30% occurring only once. V was pared by 0 bases and J by 5 bases, with 2 bases of the junction left unmatched. The CDR3 is made up of 15 amino acids. The V gene's germline CDR1 is SGHRS and CDR2 YFSETQ. Input material: sorted CD4+, CD8+, or CD8+CD57+ T cells (not recorded which) from PBMCs. The V gene is TRBV5-1, the J gene TRBJ2-1; 10 bases are shared with TRBD2. The sequence derives from a human donor with aplastic anemia. The CDR3 protein is CASSLGTSGHNEQFF. The DNA of the CDR3 is TGCGCCAGCAGCTTGGGGACTAGCGGACACAATGAGCAGTTCTTC.